A selection of T cell receptor beta chains follows, all from one sample in a study of T cell responses to AZD1222 COVID-19 vaccine. Sequencing used immunoSEQ multiplex PCR; TCRdb keeps in-frame clones, though not all of them. The sample lists 75,000 to 95,000 clones; more than 70% were seen once. Here the sequenced sample was peripheral blood, taken on day 0 of AZD1222 vaccination. These receptors were collected from an adult in good health. Both conserved end residues are part of each CDR3. The D gene is left open where the match is weak. The size of a clone is reported for some rows only, either as once, few or many, or as a class for expanded clones.

d_call j_call clone_size v_call cdr3_nt cdr3_aa
TRBD1 TRBJ2-7 - TRBV6-5 TGTGCCAGCACCAAGACTGGGACAGGGCCCTACGAGCAGTACTTC CASTKTGTGPYEQYF
- TRBJ1-5 - TRBV7-6 TGTGCCAGCAGCCCCGAAAGCCGGGGGCCCCAGCATTTT CASSPESRGPQHF
- TRBJ1-1 - TRBV6-4 TGTGCCAGCAGTGACTGGGAAGGTTCTGAAGCTTTCTTT CASSDWEGSEAFF
TRBD2 TRBJ2-2 - TRBV28 TGTGCCAGCAGTTTAGGCGGGAGGACCACCGGGGAGCTGTTTTTT CASSLGGRTTGELFF
- TRBJ1-5 - TRBV2 TGTGCCAGCAGCCGGACGAACGCGAATCAGCCCCAGCATTTT CASSRTNANQPQHF
TRBD2 TRBJ2-2 - TRBV9 TGTGCCAGCAGCGGGGGAGGGCAGAACACCGGGGAGCTGTTTTTT CASSGGGQNTGELFF
TRBD1 TRBJ2-7 - TRBV29-1 TGCAGCGTTGGAATGACAGGGGGCTTGAACGAGCAGTACTTC CSVGMTGGLNEQYF
TRBD1 TRBJ1-1 - TRBV5-1 TGCGCCAGCAGCTTCCAGGGGGTTAACACTGAAGCTTTCTTT CASSFQGVNTEAFF
TRBD1 TRBJ1-2 - TRBV5-1 TGCGCCAGCAGCTTGGACCCTACAGGGGATGGCTACACCTTC CASSLDPTGDGYTF
- TRBJ2-7 - TRBV28 TGTGCCAGCACCCCGCGGGCCGAGGGCGAGCAGTACTTC CASTPRAEGEQYF
- TRBJ1-5 - TRBV7-8 TGTGCCAGCAGCTTAGACGGGGCGAGCAATCAGCCCCAGCATTTT CASSLDGASNQPQHF
- TRBJ1-6 - TRBV4-3 TGCGCCAGCAGCCAAGATCCCCACCGGACACAGAGCTCCTATAATTCACCCCTCCACTTT CASSQDPHRTQSSYNSPLHF
- TRBJ2-7 - TRBV9 TGTGCCAGCAGCCCCCTGGAAGGAAGTATATACGAGCAGTACTTC CASSPLEGSIYEQYF
- TRBJ1-5 - TRBV9 TGTGCCAGCAGCGTAGGCCAGGCCAATCAGCCCCAGCATTTT CASSVGQANQPQHF
- TRBJ2-4 - TRBV6-6 TGTGCCAGCAGTGGGGGGGCTTTAAACATTCAGTACTTC CASSGGALNIQYF
- TRBJ2-4 - TRBV15 TGTGCCACCAGCAGAGACGGGACCTTCATTCAGTACTTC CATSRDGTFIQYF
- TRBJ1-6 - TRBV28 TGTGCCAGCAGTTTATCCACTATGGAATCACCCCTCCACTTT CASSLSTMESPLHF
- TRBJ2-2 - TRBV7-9 TGTGCCAGCAGTATACAGGGAACGTCGGACACCGGGGAGCTGTTTTTT CASSIQGTSDTGELFF
TRBD1 TRBJ1-4 once TRBV5-8 TGTGCCAGCAGCGGTGGACAGGGGGCATATGAAAAACTGTTTTTT CASSGGQGAYEKLFF
- TRBJ1-3 - TRBV7-9 TGTGCCAGCAGCTTAATAGGTGGAAACACCATATATTTT CASSLIGGNTIYF
TRBD1 TRBJ2-5 - TRBV28 TGTGCCAGCAGGGACACCGGGACAGTCCAAGAGACCCAGTACTTC CASRDTGTVQETQYF
- TRBJ2-2 - TRBV7-2 TGTGCCAGCAGCGCTAGACGGGTTGCCGGGGAGCTGTTTTTT CASSARRVAGELFF
- TRBJ2-3 - TRBV5-1 TGCGCCAGCATAAAGGCGCCCGGCGAAGATACGCAGTATTTT CASIKAPGEDTQYF
- TRBJ1-1 - TRBV6-5 TGTGCCAGCAGTTACTCCCCACAAGCCCCGAACACTGAAGCTTTCTTT CASSYSPQAPNTEAFF
TRBD1 TRBJ1-1 once TRBV6-5 TGTGCCAGCCCAAAGACAGGGGGCGGCACTGAAGCTTTCTTT CASPKTGGGTEAFF
- TRBJ1-1 - TRBV7-2 TGTGCCAGCAGCTTAAGGGGGGCGCAGAACACTGAAGCTTTCTTT CASSLRGAQNTEAFF
- TRBJ2-1 - TRBV9 TGTGCCAGCAGCCCCCGGACCGTAAGCTCCTACAATGAGCAGTTCTTC CASSPRTVSSYNEQFF
TRBD1 TRBJ1-5 once TRBV6-5 TGTGCCAGCAAAGGGACAGGGGCAGTAGGGCAGCCCCAGCATTTT CASKGTGAVGQPQHF
- TRBJ1-2 - TRBV4-1 TGCGCCAGCAGCCAAGATTGGGTGGACGGTGCTAACTATGGCTACACCTTC CASSQDWVDGANYGYTF
- TRBJ1-2 - TRBV7-2 TGTGCCAGCAGCTCTCTATCGGGGGTCCAGCGCGGCTACACCTTC CASSSLSGVQRGYTF
- TRBJ1-1 - TRBV24-1 TGTGCCACCAGTGATTCAAGGGTCACTGAAGCTTTCTTT CATSDSRVTEAFF
- TRBJ1-5 - TRBV7-2 TGTGCCAGCAGCCCCTCCGGGGGAATACAGCCCCAGCATTTT CASSPSGGIQPQHF
- TRBJ1-2 - TRBV6-2/TRBV6-3 TGTGCCAGCAGTTACGCCTCCTCCGGAATCTATGGCTACACCTTC CASSYASSGIYGYTF
- TRBJ2-5 - TRBV7-9 TGTGCCAGCAGCTTACCCCCCCAAGAGACCCAGTACTTC CASSLPPQETQYF
- TRBJ1-5 - TRBV9 TGTGCCAGCAGCGAGGAACAGGGCCCCAATCAGCCCCAGCATTTT CASSEEQGPNQPQHF
- TRBJ2-2 - TRBV7-3 TGTGCCAGCAGCTTTAATCCGGGGGTAGCCGGGGAGCTGTTTTTT CASSFNPGVAGELFF
- TRBJ2-4 - TRBV3-1/TRBV3-2 TGTGCCAGCAGCCAAGATCTTACGGGGCTAGCCAAAAACATTCAGTACTTC CASSQDLTGLAKNIQYF
- TRBJ1-1 - TRBV5-5 TGTGCCAGCAGCTTGACAGTTATGAACACTGAAGCTTTCTTT CASSLTVMNTEAFF
- TRBJ2-1 - TRBV11-2 TGTGCCAGCAGCTTAGGGCCAGCCACTGAGCAGTTCTTC CASSLGPATEQFF
- TRBJ1-4 - TRBV28 TGTGCCAGCAGTTTAACCGACTCTGAAAAACTGTTTTTT CASSLTDSEKLFF
- TRBJ2-7 - TRBV2 TGTGCCAGCACCCTACAGGGCCCCAGCTCCTACGAGCAGTACTTC CASTLQGPSSYEQYF
TRBD2 TRBJ2-7 - TRBV6-6 TGTGCCAGCACTCGAGGGCTGGGACTAGCGGGGGGGCGTTCCTACGAGCAGTACTTC CASTRGLGLAGGRSYEQYF
- TRBJ2-7 - TRBV14 TGTGCCAGCAGCCAACCACCAGGGGAGCAGTACTTC CASSQPPGEQYF
- TRBJ1-5 - TRBV6-2/TRBV6-3 TGTGCCAGCAGTTACTCGCTGCAGGGCAATCAGCCCCAGCATTTT CASSYSLQGNQPQHF
- TRBJ1-5 once TRBV21-1 TGTGCCAGCAGCAAAGGGATCAGCTCTAATCAGCCCCAGCATTTT CASSKGISSNQPQHF
- TRBJ1-5 - TRBV12-3/TRBV12-4 TGTGCCAGCAGTAATAGCAATCAGCCCCAGCATTTT CASSNSNQPQHF
TRBD2 TRBJ2-3 - TRBV29-1 TGCAGCGTTGTAAGGGGGACTAGCGGGAGATCCGATACGCAGTATTTT CSVVRGTSGRSDTQYF